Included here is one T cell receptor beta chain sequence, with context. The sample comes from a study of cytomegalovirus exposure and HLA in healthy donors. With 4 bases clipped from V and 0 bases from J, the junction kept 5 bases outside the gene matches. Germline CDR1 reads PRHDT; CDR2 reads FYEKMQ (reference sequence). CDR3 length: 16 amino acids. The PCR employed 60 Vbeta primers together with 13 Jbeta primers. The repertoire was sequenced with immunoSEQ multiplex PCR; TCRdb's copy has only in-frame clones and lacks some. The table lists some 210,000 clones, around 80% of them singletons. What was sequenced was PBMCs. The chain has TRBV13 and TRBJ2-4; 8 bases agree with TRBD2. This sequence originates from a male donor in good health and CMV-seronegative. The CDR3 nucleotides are TGTGCCAGCAGCTATACTAGCGGAATAGCCAAAAACATTCAGTACTTC. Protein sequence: CASSYTSGIAKNIQYF.